This T cell receptor beta chain was captured by sequencing in a study of T-cell memory formation after mild COVID-19. Study at large: Clusters of TCRs were largely donor specific.

Trimming took 1 base from V and 0 from J, leaving 15 bases between them. The V gene's germline CDR1 is DFQATT and CDR2 SNEGSKA (reference sequence). The CDR3 contains 16 residues. Using constant-segment primers, 5'RACE produced TCR alpha and TCR beta cDNA libraries carrying sample barcodes and UMIs. Via MiXCR, TCRdb re-called the 5' RACE reads, giving one row per CDR3 protein. The sample includes fewer than 350,000 distinct CDR3 sequences, roughly 8.2% of them seen just once. This clonotype has more than one count but fewer than ten. The antigen remains undetermined. Study results and limitations: Memory from before infection featured some responding clones, which suggests cross-reactive memory joined.

The source material was PBMCs or a T cell subset sorted from them (not recorded which). The receptor's source is a man aged 18-30 years who had mild COVID-19 (a few samples of this study predate the infection). Cell type and time point are not known. V is TRBV20-1 and J is TRBJ1-1; D may be TRBD1 (5 bases). In DNA, the CDR3 is TGCAGTGCTAGAGGGGGGACGGATTTTATGAACACTGAAGCTTTCTTT. As protein: CSARGGTDFMNTEAFF.